The clone carrying this T cell receptor (beta chain) was detected only once. In the authors' methods: Reference gene primer amplification in the assay estimated nucleated cell counts. Assay: immunoSEQ multiplex PCR; the TCRdb copy retains only in-frame clones and omits some. Clonal size and the V and J genes are those of that table, whereas D and trimming came from the DNA. The profile shows about 160,000 clones, 84% of them singletons. This entry comes from a study of blood T cell repertoires in COVID-19. Study as a whole: T cells, B-cell-depleted T cells, or PBMCs supplied cDNA or gDNA.

Participants spanned ages roughly 18 to 90 years and resided in around 25 US areas. Which cohort a participant joined came from the clinical history participants gave. This CDR3 contains 14 residues. Trimming removed 5 bases from V and 9 bases from J; junction bases left unmatched: 9. Germline loops: CDR1 LNHDA, CDR2 SQIVND (reference sequence). This sequence was found in a woman aged 50 to 60 who had recovered from COVID-19. The specimen sequenced was PBMCs or T cells enriched from blood (not recorded which). V and J are TRBV19 and TRBJ2-1; 8 bases line up with TRBD2. CDR3 sequence (DNA): TGTGCCAGTAGTTTACTAGCGGCCGAGGGTGAGCAGTTCTTC. This codes for CASSLLAAEGEQFF.